The 20 T cell receptor beta chains reported below all come from one sample, sequenced in a study of PD-L1 blockade in urothelial cancer (dated by TCRdb to the late 2010s). The library was generated by the immunoSEQ multiplex PCR assay. TCRdb obtained this table from immuneACCESS and retained in-frame rearrangements with V and J assigned. These tables miss some clones; where compared with another copy, unresolved V genes account for less than half of the shortfall, and the remainder is unexplained. Across this sample there are 70,000 or so clones, with about 88% seen only once. The ten top clones hold 3.4% of the sample. Sequencing used PBMCs, obtained around atezolizumab (anti-PD-L1) treatment. The receptors were gathered from a man between 60 and 70 years old with urothelial cancer.

This sequence joins TRBV5-1 and TRBJ2-7; TRBD2 matches 9 bases. From germline, CDR1 is SGHRS and CDR2 YFSETQ. J gave up 5 bases and V 4 bases, and 13 bases lay outside the gene matches. CDR3 length equals 16 residues. CDR3: CASSRTIAGDVDEQYF. Here the CDR3 DNA reads TGCGCCAGCAGCAGGACAATAGCGGGAGACGTAGACGAGCAGTACTTC.

The genes are TRBV5-6 and TRBJ1-2; D is ambiguous. The V gene lost 4 bases and the J gene lost 2 bases, with 12 bases spanning the gap. The germline CDR1 and CDR2 sequences are SGHDT and YYEEEE. The CDR3 covers 14 residues. CDR3 sequence reads: CASSPASGNYGYTF. The CDR3 DNA reads TGTGCCAGCAGCCCCGCCTCGGGGAACTATGGCTACACCTTC.

The chain joins TRBV5-4 to TRBJ2-5, with unresolved D. Germline CDR1 reads SGHNT; CDR2 reads YYREEE (reference sequence). The V and J ends lost 0 bases and 2 bases respectively, with 8 bases between them. The length of the CDR3 is 14 residues. The CDR3 is CASSLGSGQETQYF. In DNA form, the CDR3 reads TGTGCCAGCAGCTTGGGGTCAGGACAAGAGACCCAGTACTTC.

The chain employs TRBV19 and TRBJ1-1, with TRBD1 matching over 9 bases. Germline V gene data show CDR1 as LNHDA and CDR2 as SQIVND (reference sequence). This CDR3 has 15 residues. V lost 3 bases, J lost 2 bases, and 4 bases stayed unmatched. This chain's CDR3 is CASSIGQGLNTEAFF. CDR3 coding DNA: TGTGCCAGTAGTATTGGACAGGGGTTAAACACTGAAGCTTTCTTT.

The genes are TRBV2 and TRBJ1-2; D gene unclear. V lost 3 bases and J 4 bases, leaving 6 bases between the germline ends. The V gene's germline CDR1 is SNHLY and CDR2 FYNNEI. This CDR3 comprises 12 residues. The CDR3 here is CASSEAPYGYTF. The CDR3 DNA sequence: TGTGCCAGCAGTGAGGCTCCCTATGGCTACACCTTC.

This chain uses TRBV28 with TRBJ1-4; D perhaps matches TRBD1 (6 bases). The CDR3 is 14 amino acids. The V end was cut by 4 bases, the J end by 8 bases, with 14 bases between. Per the germline V gene, CDR1 is MDHEN and CDR2 is SYDVKM. In DNA form, the CDR3 reads TGTGCCAGCAGTTCAGCAGGGGCAGGAGAAAAACTGTTTTTT. Encoded protein: CASSSAGAGEKLFF.

The chain combines TRBV6-5 with TRBJ1-1, with D unresolved. Trimming took off 3 bases at V and 6 bases at J, with 11 bases between the two ends. The CDR3 length is 13 residues. Germline V CDR1 and CDR2: MNHEY, SVGAGI. The CDR3 bases are TGTGCCAGCAGTTATTCTCTCTTCGCTGAAGCTTTCTTT. It codes for CASSYSLFAEAFF.

The chain has TRBV5-4 and TRBJ2-5, with D maybe TRBD2 (5 bases). Per germline, CDR1 SGHNT and CDR2 YYREEE (reference sequence). The CDR3 spans 14 residues. Between the trimmed V and J ends, which lost 6 bases and 5 bases, there was a span of 17 bases. The CDR3 DNA is TGTGCCAGCACCTCCGGGAACGACTGGGAGACCCAGTACTTC. Its translation: CASTSGNDWETQYF.

The gene calls are TRBV10-3 and TRBJ2-7, with TRBD2 identical over 16 bases. V was clipped by 7 bases and J by 4 bases; unmatched bases: 7. There are 16 residues in the CDR3. Germline V lookup: CDR1 ENHRY, CDR2 SYGVKD. CDR3 region: CAITQGLAGGPYEQYF. The CDR3 coding sequence is TGTGCCATCACCCAGGGACTAGCGGGAGGGCCGTACGAGCAGTACTTC.

This chain links TRBV13 with TRBJ2-7, with D possibly being TRBD2 (6 bases). Germline-derived CDR1 and CDR2 are PRHDT and FYEKMQ (reference sequence). The CDR3 is 13 amino acids. Trimming took off 5 bases at V and 5 bases at J, with 13 bases between the two ends. The CDR3 region has the DNA TGTGCCAGCAGCCCCCCTAGCGAGGACGAGCAGTACTTC. Its translation: CASSPPSEDEQYF.

The rearrangement links TRBV7-6 to TRBJ2-2; possibly TRBD1 for D (5 bases). V was pared by 1 base and J by 7 bases, with 16 bases between. The germline V gene has CDR1 SGHVS and CDR2 FNYEAQ. CDR3 length: 16 amino acids. CDR3 sequence (DNA): TGTGCCAGCAGCTTAGTAATGGCAGGGTTCGGCGGGGAGCTGTTTTTT. It specifies CASSLVMAGFGGELFF.

The chain combines TRBV30 with TRBJ2-3, with D perhaps TRBD2 (6 bases). Trimming stripped 0 bases from V and 2 bases from J, with 9 bases between. The CDR3 loop spans 14 amino acids. Germline assignment: CDR1 GTSNPN and CDR2 SVGIG (reference sequence). The CDR3 DNA reads as TGTGCCTGGAGTGTAGGGCGGGACACAGATACGCAGTATTTT. Translation: CAWSVGRDTDTQYF.

V usage is TRBV7-9 and J usage is TRBJ2-7, with a possible D match to TRBD1 (5 bases). This CDR3 has 16 residues. Germline V lookup: CDR1 SEHNR, CDR2 FQNEAQ (reference sequence). Trimming cost V 4 bases and J 0 bases, with 16 bases left between them. The CDR3 nucleotides read TGTGCCAGCAGCTCTCGACAGACTGCGACCTCCTACGAGCAGTACTTC. Translated, it gives CASSSRQTATSYEQYF.

V and J are TRBV14 and TRBJ2-3, with TRBD2 as a possible D gene (5 bases). CDR1 is SGHDN and CDR2 is FVKESK in the germline V gene. CDR3 length: 14 residues. Trimming removed 0 bases at V and 8 bases at J, with 12 bases between. CDR3 protein: CASSQDSDATTQYF. The CDR3 DNA follows: TGTGCCAGCAGCCAAGATAGCGATGCCACTACGCAGTATTTT.

This chain connects TRBV9 to TRBJ2-2, with D tentatively TRBD2 (5 bases). The CDR3 has 15 residues. CDR1 SGDLS and CDR2 YYNGEE come from the germline V gene. V shed 4 bases and J shed 5 bases, with 15 bases lying between them. CDR3 DNA sequence: TGTGCCAGCAGCCCGGGTCTAGCATCGACCGGGGAGCTGTTTTTT. It specifies CASSPGLASTGELFF.

The V call is TRBV9, the J call TRBJ2-5; 16 bases map to TRBD2. In germline, CDR1 is SGDLS, CDR2 YYNGEE. The ends lost 4 bases at V and 1 base at J; junction bases unmatched: 4. This CDR3 spans 17 amino acids. For the CDR3, the DNA is TGTGCCAGCAGCCCAGGGACTAGCGGGGGGGTCCAAGAGACCCAGTACTTC. Translating gives CASSPGTSGGVQETQYF. Supplemented by reference TRBV9 and TRBJ2-5, the full variable domain reads DSGVTQTPKHLITATGQRVTLRCSPRSGDLSVYWYQQSLDQGLQFLIQYYNGEERAKGNILERFSAQQFPDLHSELNLSSLELGDSALYFCASSPGTSGGVQETQYFGPGTRLLVL.

The chain uses TRBV28 and TRBJ1-3; the match to TRBD1 covers 7 bases. J was trimmed by 4 bases and V by 2 bases; bases with no gene match: 2. The CDR3 consists of 14 residues. The germline V gene encodes CDR1 MDHEN and CDR2 SYDVKM. The CDR3 loop reads CASSLKGAGNTIYF. For the CDR3, the DNA is TGTGCCAGCAGTTTAAAGGGGGCCGGAAACACCATATATTTT.

The chain has TRBV19 and TRBJ1-4; D gene unclear. There are 12 residues in the CDR3. The germline V and J ends were trimmed by 5 bases and 6 bases, with 7 bases remaining between them. CDR1 and CDR2 (germline): LNHDA, SQIVND (reference sequence). CDR3 loop: CASSPSHEKLFF. CDR3 nucleotides: TGTGCCAGTAGTCCCTCCCATGAAAAACTGTTTTTT.

The chain joins TRBV5-1 to TRBJ1-4, with 12 bases fitting TRBD1. V gave up 0 bases and J gave up 8 bases; unmatched junction bases: 8. CDR3 length: 17 residues. CDR1 SGHRS and CDR2 YFSETQ come from the germline V gene. CDR3 protein: CASSLVGTGGKGEKLFF. The CDR3, as DNA: TGCGCCAGCAGCTTGGTAGGGACAGGGGGCAAGGGCGAAAAACTGTTTTTT.

The chain joins TRBV4-1 to TRBJ1-1; possible D gene TRBD1, 5 bases. Trimming stripped 11 bases from V and 7 bases from J, with 17 bases between. Germline values: CDR1 MGHRA, CDR2 YSYEKL. This CDR3 region has 12 residues. The CDR3 DNA follows: TGCGCCGGCGGGACCTTGGGCGGTGAAGCTTTCTTT. Its translation is CAGGTLGGEAFF.